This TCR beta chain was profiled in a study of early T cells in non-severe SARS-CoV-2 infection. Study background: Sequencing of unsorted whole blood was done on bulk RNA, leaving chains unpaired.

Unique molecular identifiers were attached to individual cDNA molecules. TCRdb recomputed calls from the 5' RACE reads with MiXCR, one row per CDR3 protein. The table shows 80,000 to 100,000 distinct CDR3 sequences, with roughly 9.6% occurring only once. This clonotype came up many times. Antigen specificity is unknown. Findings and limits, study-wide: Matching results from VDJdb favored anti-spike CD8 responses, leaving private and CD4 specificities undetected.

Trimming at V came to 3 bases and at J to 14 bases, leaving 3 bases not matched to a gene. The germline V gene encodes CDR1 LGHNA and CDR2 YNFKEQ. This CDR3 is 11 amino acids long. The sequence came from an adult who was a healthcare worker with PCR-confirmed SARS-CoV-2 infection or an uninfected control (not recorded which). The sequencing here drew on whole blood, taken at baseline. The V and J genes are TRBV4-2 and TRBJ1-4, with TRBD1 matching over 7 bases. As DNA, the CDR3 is TGTGCCAGCAGCCACGGACAGGACCTGTTTTTT. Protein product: CASSHGQDLFF.